This TCR beta chain derives from a study of shared clonotypes between healthy human individuals. The CDR3 has 15 residues. V was pared by 11 bases and J by 0 bases, with 19 bases between. Germline V gene data show CDR1 as MNHNS and CDR2 as SASEGT. Profiling relied on immunoSEQ multiplex PCR, and the TCRdb table lists in-frame clones only, not all of them. The repertoire holds under 650,000 clones, approximately 95% seen once, with 0.06% in the top ten. Specimen: naive CD4+ T cells sorted from blood. The sample's subset: CD45RA+ positively selected. The V and J genes are TRBV6-1 and TRBJ1-1; possibly TRBD1 for D (5 bases). This receptor was obtained from a woman in her thirties in good health. The CDR3 is CASCGYGALNTEAFF. In DNA, the CDR3 is TGTGCCTCGTGTGGTTACGGGGCCCTGAACACTGAAGCTTTCTTT.